This entry lists 18 T cell receptor beta chains sequenced from one sample in a study of memory CD4+ T cells and cytomegalovirus serostatus. Single viable CD3+CD4+CD8-CD45RO+ cells were sorted as the memory CD4+ T cells. Assay: immunoSEQ multiplex PCR; the TCRdb copy retains only in-frame clones and omits some. The repertoire consists of approximately 50,000 clones, with roughly 78% occurring once and the leading ten covering roughly 0.61%. Sequencing was performed on memory CD4+ T cells from blood. Source of these receptors: an adult in good health and CMV-seronegative.

V usage is TRBV28 and J usage is TRBJ2-2; no clear D. The CDR3 consists of 11 residues. Germline CDR1 MDHEN, CDR2 SYDVKM. Trimming stripped 7 bases from V and 6 bases from J, with 6 bases between. CDR3 coding DNA: TGTGCCAGCACCTTGGCCGGGGAGCTGTTTTTT. This encodes CASTLAGELFF.

This rearrangement joins TRBV7-2 to TRBJ2-3, with D tentatively TRBD2 (6 bases). Trimming stripped 1 base from V and 10 bases from J, with 21 bases between. The CDR3 loop spans 16 amino acids. Germline V gene sequence: CDR1 SGHTA, CDR2 FQGNSA. The CDR3 nucleotides read TGTGCCAGCAGCTTAGATGCGGGACGCCGTGAGGGATCGCAGTATTTT. Amino acids: CASSLDAGRREGSQYF.

The chain has TRBV5-1 and TRBJ1-2; D remains ambiguous. This CDR3 is built from 14 residues. V was pared by 3 bases and J by 4 bases, with 13 bases between. The germline gives CDR1 SGHRS, CDR2 YFSETQ. The CDR3 nucleotides are TGCGCCAGCAGCTATGAGGCTATCGGCTATGGCTACACCTTC. Translating it yields CASSYEAIGYGYTF.

CDR3 DNA: TGTGCCAGCAGCGCACAGGGGGAAAACATTCAGTACTTC. It specifies CASSAQGENIQYF. V is TRBV5-5 and J is TRBJ2-4; 8 nucleotides match TRBD1. The V gene's germline CDR1 is SGHKS and CDR2 YYEKEE (reference sequence). The CDR3 runs 13 residues. V was pared by 4 bases and J by 5 bases, with 2 bases of the junction left unmatched.

V gene TRBV30 combines with J gene TRBJ2-7; TRBD2 aligns across 7 bases. Trimming took 4 bases from V and 3 from J; bases not matched to a gene: 9. The CDR3 extends over 14 amino acids. Looked up from germline, CDR1 is GTSNPN and CDR2 is SVGIG (reference sequence). CDR3 loop: CAWTRFGGSYEQYF. CDR3 in DNA: TGTGCCTGGACCCGATTCGGGGGGAGCTACGAGCAGTACTTC.

The V and J genes are TRBV7-2 and TRBJ1-2, with D possibly TRBD1 on 6 matching bases. This CDR3 region has 13 residues. CDR1 is SGHTA and CDR2 is FQGNSA in the germline V gene. Trimming cost V 0 bases and J 8 bases, with 10 bases left between them. The CDR3 region has the DNA TGTGCCAGCAGCTTAGCACAGGGTTGGGGCTACACCTTC. Translated: CASSLAQGWGYTF.

Comment on this clone: This CDR3 is also generated by other DNA sequences in the sample. This rearrangement joins TRBV30 to TRBJ1-5; D uncertain. CDR1 is GTSNPN, CDR2 SVGIG, per germline (reference sequence). The CDR3 runs 13 residues. V lost 0 bases to trimming and J lost 1 base, with 4 bases between them. Here the CDR3 DNA reads TGTGCCTGGAGTGTGTCAAGCAATCAGCCCCAGCATTTT. Translating it yields CAWSVSSNQPQHF. The complete variable domain, with remaining parts taken from reference TRBV30 and TRBJ1-5, reads SQTIHQWPATLVQPVGSPLSLECTVEGTSNPNLYWYRQAAGRGLQLLFYSVGIGQISSEVPQNLSASRPQDRQFILSSKKLLLSDSGFYLCAWSVSSNQPQHFGDGTRLSIL.

The chain recombines TRBV27 with TRBJ2-1; D unclear. Trimming cost V 0 bases and J 4 bases, with 7 bases left between them. This CDR3 is 14 amino acids long. CDR1 and CDR2 from the germline V gene are MNHEY and SMNVEV (reference sequence). The CDR3 DNA reads as TGTGCCAGCAGTTTATCGGGCAGGTACAATGAGCAGTTCTTC. This codes for CASSLSGRYNEQFF.

In this sample, this clone turned up once. The gene calls are TRBV6-1 and TRBJ1-4; D is unclear. The germline V gene encodes CDR1 MNHNS and CDR2 SASEGT. V gave up 6 bases and J gave up 5 bases, with 7 bases separating them. The CDR3 sequence is 12 residues long. The CDR3: CASRSPNEKLFF. Here the CDR3 DNA reads TGTGCCAGCAGATCCCCCAATGAAAAACTGTTTTTT.

In this sample, this clone turned up a few times. This rearrangement joins TRBV9 to TRBJ1-1; D is undetermined. CDR3 length: 9 amino acids. Trimming took off 8 bases at V and 7 bases at J, with 6 bases between the two ends. CDR1 is SGDLS and CDR2 is YYNGEE in the germline V gene. DNA of the CDR3: TGTGCCAGGAGGGATGAAGCTTTCTTT. Its translation: CARRDEAFF.

This chain connects TRBV6-1 to TRBJ2-7; 10 bases match TRBD2. The ends lost 6 bases at V and 7 bases at J; junction bases unmatched: 12. The CDR3 runs to 15 residues. Germline CDR1 is MNHNS and CDR2 is SASEGT. The CDR3 loop reads CASRRKREGLWEQYF. CDR3 DNA: TGTGCCAGCAGAAGAAAGCGGGAGGGCCTTTGGGAGCAGTACTTC.

This clone has just one count. The chain has TRBV7-3 and TRBJ2-3; tentative D call: TRBD2 (6 bases). CDR3 length: 15 amino acids. The V gene's germline CDR1 is SGHTA and CDR2 FQGTGA. V shed 2 bases and J shed 4 bases, with 13 bases lying between them. CDR3 bases: TGTGCCAGCAGCTTACAGTCGGGAGCGGCAGATACGCAGTATTTT. Its translation is CASSLQSGAADTQYF.

CDR3 coding DNA: TGCGCCAGCAGCCAACATCTAGGCCGAAGCCGCGCTGGGGCCAACGTCCTGACTTTC. Translating it yields CASSQHLGRSRAGANVLTF. The J gene is TRBJ2-6, the V gene TRBV4-1; D not certain. V was trimmed by 2 bases and J by 2 bases, leaving 19 bases between them. The CDR3 loop spans 19 amino acids. Germline V gene lookup returns CDR1 MGHRA and CDR2 YSYEKL.

This chain connects TRBV2 to TRBJ2-2; weak D call: TRBD1 (5 bases). Trimming stripped 7 bases from V and 3 bases from J, with 12 bases between. This CDR3 comprises 14 residues. Germline CDR1 reads SNHLY; CDR2 reads FYNNEI. The CDR3 region is CASTQDTYTGELFF. DNA of the CDR3: TGTGCCAGCACCCAGGACACTTACACCGGGGAGCTGTTTTTT.

The V and J genes are TRBV2 and TRBJ1-2, with 10 bases identical to TRBD1. This CDR3 has 14 amino acids. From germline, CDR1 is SNHLY and CDR2 FYNNEI. The V segment lost 4 bases and the J segment 6 bases; nucleotides outside the gene matches: 5. CDR3 in amino acids: CASSGDRGLNGYTF. CDR3 nucleotides: TGTGCCAGCAGTGGTGACAGGGGGCTTAATGGCTACACCTTC.

The chain uses TRBV21-1 and TRBJ1-1. TRBV21-1 is labeled a pseudogene. The CDR3 consists of 19 residues. The CDR3 DNA follows: TGTGCCAGCAGCTCCCGCGGAGAAGGGAAGGAGGCGGGTGCCACTGAAGCTTTCTTT. Translation gives CASSSRGEGKEAGATEAFF.

The J gene is TRBJ2-2, the V gene TRBV2; D remains ambiguous. Germline V lookup: CDR1 SNHLY, CDR2 FYNNEI. The CDR3 contains 13 residues. V was trimmed by 6 bases and J by 8 bases, leaving 13 bases between them. CDR3 in amino acids: CASRAELGGELFF. The CDR3 coding sequence is TGTGCCAGCAGGGCGGAGCTGGGGGGGGAGCTGTTTTTT.

The gene calls are TRBV29-1 and TRBJ2-1; D gene ambiguous. Between the trimmed V and J ends, which lost 1 base and 12 bases, there was a span of 16 bases. CDR3 length: 13 amino acids. The germline CDR1 and CDR2 sequences are SQVTM and ANQGSEA. CDR3 sequence: CSVEVAATNRQFF. The CDR3 DNA reads as TGCAGCGTTGAAGTTGCGGCCACCAACAGGCAGTTCTTC.